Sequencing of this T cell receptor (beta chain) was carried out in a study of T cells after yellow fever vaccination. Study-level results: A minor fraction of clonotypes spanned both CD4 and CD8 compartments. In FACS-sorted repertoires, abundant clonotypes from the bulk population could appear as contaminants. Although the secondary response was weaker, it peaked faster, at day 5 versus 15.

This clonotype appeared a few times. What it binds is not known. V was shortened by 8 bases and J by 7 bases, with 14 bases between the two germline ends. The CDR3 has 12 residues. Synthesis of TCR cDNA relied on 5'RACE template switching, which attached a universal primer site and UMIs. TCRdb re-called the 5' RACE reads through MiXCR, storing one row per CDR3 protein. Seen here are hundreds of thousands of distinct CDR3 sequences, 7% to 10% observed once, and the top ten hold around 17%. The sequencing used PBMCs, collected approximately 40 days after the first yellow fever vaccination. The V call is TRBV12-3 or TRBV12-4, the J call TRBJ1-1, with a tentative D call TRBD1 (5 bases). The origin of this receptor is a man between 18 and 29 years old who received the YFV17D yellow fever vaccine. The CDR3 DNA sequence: TGTGCCAGCCGCGGGACCGGAGTTGAAGCTTTCTTT. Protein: CASRGTGVEAFF.